Following are 32 T cell receptor beta chains from one sample sequenced in a study of T cell responses to AZD1222 COVID-19 vaccine. Some clones are missing from TCRdb's copy, which holds only in-frame ones; the method was immunoSEQ multiplex PCR. The repertoire includes about 88,000 clones, about 90% of them detected once, and about 5.2% sits in the top ten. The material was peripheral blood, obtained on day 0 of AZD1222 vaccination. These receptors were collected from an adult in good health.

This sequence joins TRBV27 and TRBJ2-3, with D tentatively TRBD2 (6 bases). In germline, CDR1 is MNHEY, CDR2 SMNVEV (reference sequence). The CDR3 spans 16 residues. V lost 1 base, J lost 2 bases, and 13 bases lay in between. In nucleotides, the CDR3 is TGTGCCAGCAGTTTATTCTCCGGGAGTTACACAGATACGCAGTATTTT. Amino acid sequence: CASSLFSGSYTDTQYF.

This clone has just one count. J is TRBJ1-1 and V is TRBV5-5, with unresolved D. Germline V gene sequence: CDR1 SGHKS, CDR2 YYEKEE (reference sequence). V gave up 5 bases and J gave up 1 base, with 12 bases separating them. The CDR3 has 14 residues. The CDR3 sequence is CASSPEVRNTEAFF. The CDR3 region has the DNA TGTGCCAGCAGTCCCGAGGTCAGGAACACTGAAGCTTTCTTT.

The CDR3 region is CASSSRDRLAKNIQYF. Written as DNA, the CDR3 is TGTGCCAGCAGTTCCCGGGACCGATTAGCCAAAAACATTCAGTACTTC. The rearrangement links TRBV6-5 to TRBJ2-4; either TRBD1 or TRBD2 may supply D (5 bases each). Per germline, CDR1 MNHEY and CDR2 SVGAGI. The CDR3 has 16 amino acids. V gave up 4 bases and J gave up 0 bases, with 13 bases separating them.

V and J are TRBV9 and TRBJ2-3; 10 bases agree with TRBD1. J lost 5 bases, V lost 3 bases, and 12 bases had no gene match. CDR1 is SGDLS, CDR2 YYNGEE, per germline. The CDR3 totals 17 residues. CDR3 in DNA: TGTGCCAGCAGCGGCCCGGGACAGGGGACGTGGGGAGATACGCAGTATTTT. As protein: CASSGPGQGTWGDTQYF.

The J gene is TRBJ2-7, the V gene TRBV21-1; the DNA was not compared with TRBD1, the D call given in the table. TRBV21-1 is shown as a pseudogene. The CDR3 is 14 residues long. The CDR3 DNA reads as TGTGCCAGCCGACGCTGGACATGCTCCTACGAGCAGTACTTC. It specifies CASRRWTCSYEQYF.

The gene calls are TRBV7-9 and TRBJ1-2; tentatively, D is TRBD1 (6 bases). V was clipped by 2 bases and J by 8 bases, with 15 bases between them. This CDR3 spans 14 amino acids. In germline, CDR1 is SEHNR, CDR2 FQNEAQ (reference sequence). The CDR3 sequence is CASSLFGGRRGYTF. The CDR3 coding sequence is TGTGCCAGCAGCTTATTCGGGGGGCGAAGAGGCTACACCTTC.

The sample holds one count of this clone. CDR3 nucleotides: TGTGCCAGCAGCCTACGAGTTAGCACAGATACGCAGTATTTT. The encoded protein is CASSLRVSTDTQYF. The chain couples TRBV6-5 to TRBJ2-3, with D unclear. The CDR3 is 14 residues long. Trimming cost V 6 bases and J 0 bases, with 10 bases left between them. The germline V gene encodes CDR1 MNHEY and CDR2 SVGAGI.

V is TRBV7-9 and J is TRBJ1-2, with 8 bases that match TRBD1. Per the germline V gene, CDR1 is SEHNR and CDR2 is FQNEAQ (reference sequence). The CDR3 has 14 residues. V lost 3 bases, J lost 4 bases, and 4 bases stayed unmatched. The CDR3 nucleotides read TGTGCCAGCAGCTTCGGACAGGGCGTCTATGGCTACACCTTC. It yields the protein CASSFGQGVYGYTF.

V is TRBV7-8 and J is TRBJ2-7; no clear D gene. CDR3 length equals 13 residues. Germline V gene data show CDR1 as SGHVS and CDR2 as FQNEAQ. V was trimmed by 7 bases and J by 5 bases, leaving 15 bases between them. Written as DNA, the CDR3 is TGTGCCAGCACCAGAATTCCAGGCAACGAGCAGTACTTC. Translation gives CASTRIPGNEQYF.

This chain joins TRBV2 and TRBJ1-1; D gene uncertain. Trimming pared 1 base from V and 4 bases from J, leaving 7 bases between. The germline gives CDR1 SNHLY, CDR2 FYNNEI. The CDR3 loop spans 13 amino acids. The DNA of the CDR3 is TGTGCCAGCAGTGAAGGTACGTCCACTGAAGCTTTCTTT. Amino acid sequence: CASSEGTSTEAFF.

This chain connects TRBV12-3 or TRBV12-4 to TRBJ2-4, with unresolved D. This CDR3 contains 13 residues. Trimming took 2 bases from V and 6 from J, leaving 8 bases between them. The CDR3 protein is CASSLSGLNIQYF. CDR3 DNA: TGTGCCAGCAGTTTATCCGGGTTAAACATTCAGTACTTC.

The rearrangement joins TRBV23-1 to TRBJ2-3, with TRBD2 matching over 10 bases. TRBV23-1 is assigned to the ORF class and has an uncertain function. Trimming cost V 0 bases and J 4 bases; bases outside gene matches: 1. The CDR3 has 15 residues. The CDR3 spells CASSQSLAGADTQYF. Here the CDR3 DNA reads TGCGCCAGCAGTCAATCGCTAGCGGGAGCAGATACGCAGTATTTT.

The chain employs TRBV4-1 and TRBJ1-2; unclear D gene. V was trimmed by 3 bases and J by 7 bases, leaving 9 bases between them. The germline V gene encodes CDR1 MGHRA and CDR2 YSYEKL. The CDR3 sequence is 12 residues long. The CDR3 DNA reads TGCGCCAGCAGCCACGGAACCAGTGGCTACACCTTC. This encodes CASSHGTSGYTF.

The chain links TRBV2 to TRBJ2-1, with TRBD2 identical over 9 bases. The V gene end was trimmed by 5 bases and the J gene end by 0 bases; junction bases not matched to a gene: 2. Germline V CDR1 and CDR2: SNHLY, FYNNEI. The CDR3 spans 15 residues. In nucleotides, the CDR3 is TGTGCCAGCAGTCGCGGGAGGGCCTCCTACAATGAGCAGTTCTTC. It codes for CASSRGRASYNEQFF.

Comment on this clone: A read error may produce the germline difference seen at one junction end. The gene calls are TRBV7-9 and TRBJ1-1; D is undetermined. The CDR3 has 13 residues. Germline V lookup: CDR1 SEHNR, CDR2 FQNEAQ (reference sequence). This CDR3 is CAGSSDHNTEAFF. CDR3 sequence (DNA): TGTGCCGGCAGCTCGGACCATAACACTGAAGCTTTCTTT.

This clone was counted ten times or more. The V gene is TRBV20-1, the J gene TRBJ1-5; TRBD1 is a possible D gene (5 bases). V lost 3 bases and J lost 6, with 12 bases in between. The CDR3 spans 13 residues. CDR1 and CDR2 from the germline V gene are DFQATT and SNEGSKA (reference sequence). CDR3 residues: CSASKGAGQPQHF. The CDR3 region has the DNA TGCAGTGCTAGTAAAGGGGCGGGTCAGCCCCAGCATTTT.

V usage is TRBV5-4 and J usage is TRBJ1-6, with a tentative D call TRBD1 (6 bases). The germline V and J ends were trimmed by 5 bases and 5 bases, with 14 bases remaining between them. CDR1 SGHNT and CDR2 YYREEE come from the germline V gene (reference sequence). The length of the CDR3 is 15 residues. CDR3 nucleotide sequence: TGTGCCAGCAGTTGGGGGCGCGGGGATAATTCACCCCTCCACTTT. It translates to CASSWGRGDNSPLHF.

V and J are TRBV12-3 or TRBV12-4 and TRBJ1-1; possible D gene TRBD1, 6 bases. V gave up 10 bases and J gave up 7 bases, with 13 bases separating them. CDR3 length: 11 amino acids. Here the CDR3 DNA reads TGTGCCACCGCCGGGGGCGGTGAAGCTTTCTTT. Protein product: CATAGGGEAFF.

The genes are TRBV7-2 and TRBJ1-2, with 9 bases identical to TRBD1. Trimming cost V 2 bases and J 0 bases; bases outside gene matches: 7. CDR1 is SGHTA, CDR2 FQGNSA, per germline. The CDR3 consists of 17 residues. The chain's CDR3 is CASSLPGDRASNYGYTF. The CDR3 DNA is TGTGCCAGCAGCTTACCCGGGGACAGGGCATCTAACTATGGCTACACCTTC.

The chain couples TRBV28 to TRBJ2-2, with 8 bases that match TRBD2. The CDR3 has 17 amino acids. Germline V lookup: CDR1 MDHEN, CDR2 SYDVKM. V lost 6 bases and J lost 0; bases outside the gene matches: 9. CDR3 region: CASRQRAGAANTGELFF. The DNA of the CDR3 is TGTGCCAGCAGACAAAGAGCGGGGGCCGCGAACACCGGGGAGCTGTTTTTT.

The chain links TRBV29-1 to TRBJ2-2, with 7 bases fitting TRBD1. Germline lookup yields CDR1 SQVTM and CDR2 ANQGSEA. The CDR3 is 15 residues long. Trimming removed 6 bases from V and 6 bases from J; junction bases left unmatched: 13. CDR3 sequence: CSVTSGQASPGELFF. In nucleotides, the CDR3 is TGCAGCGTGACCTCAGGACAGGCCTCCCCCGGGGAGCTGTTTTTT.

The table lists this clone with a count of one. This chain connects TRBV4-3 to TRBJ2-7, with 10 positions matching TRBD2. The CDR3 spans 18 residues. Germline V CDR1 and CDR2: LGHNA, YSLEER. V lost 6 bases and J lost 2; bases outside the gene matches: 16. CDR3 sequence: CASSQLTPRTSGPYEQYF. CDR3 nucleotides: TGCGCCAGCAGTCAACTCACGCCTCGGACTAGCGGCCCCTACGAGCAGTACTTC.

CDR3 protein: CASSQDPDIRPYEQYF. DNA of the CDR3: TGCGCCAGCAGCCAAGATCCCGACATCCGACCCTACGAGCAGTACTTC. This chain links TRBV4-3 with TRBJ2-7; D unresolved. V dropped 0 bases and J dropped 2 bases, with 14 bases sitting between them. CDR1 LGHNA and CDR2 YSLEER come from the germline V gene. The CDR3 has 16 residues.

There are a few counts of this clone. The V and J genes are TRBV2 and TRBJ2-2; 7 nucleotides agree with TRBD1. V trimming: 6 bases; J trimming: 5 bases; junction bases outside the gene matches: 12. CDR3 length equals 16 residues. Per the germline V gene, CDR1 is SNHLY and CDR2 is FYNNEI. CDR3 sequence reads: CASRKYRDSLTGELFF. CDR3 in DNA: TGTGCCAGCAGAAAATACCGGGACAGCCTAACCGGGGAGCTGTTTTTT.

The chain uses TRBV6-4 and TRBJ2-1, with TRBD2 matching over 12 bases. Germline-derived CDR1 and CDR2 are MRHNA and SNTAGT. The CDR3 spans 15 residues. V lost 0 bases and J lost 6; bases outside the gene matches: 0. CDR3 residues: CASSDSTSGSNEQFF. Here the CDR3 DNA reads TGTGCCAGCAGTGACTCGACTAGCGGGAGCAATGAGCAGTTCTTC.

The chain recombines TRBV6-5 with TRBJ1-1, with 7 nucleotides matching TRBD1. This CDR3 is built from 14 residues. Germline V gives CDR1 MNHEY, CDR2 SVGAGI. Germline trimming cut 2 bases from V and 6 bases from J; bases unmatched to any gene: 6. This chain's CDR3 is CASSYDRARAEAFF. For the CDR3, the DNA is TGTGCCAGCAGTTACGACAGGGCGAGGGCTGAAGCTTTCTTT.

The V and J genes are TRBV6-6 and TRBJ1-1; D is perhaps TRBD1 (6 bases). The CDR3 loop spans 13 amino acids. The V end was cut by 4 bases, the J end by 5 bases, with 11 bases between. Per germline, CDR1 MNHNY and CDR2 SVGAGI (reference sequence). CDR3 in DNA: TGTGCCAGCAGTTCGACAGGAGGGACTGAAGCTTTCTTT. Its protein is CASSSTGGTEAFF.

With respect to this clone: At one end, the junction sequence differs from germline, possibly due to a read error. The CDR3 sequence is CASSLFYRQGVEF. The CDR3 bases are TGTGCCAGCAGTTTATTTTATCGACAGGGGGTAGAGTTT. This chain joins TRBV12-3 or TRBV12-4 and TRBJ1-1; 9 bases are shared with TRBD1. CDR3 size: 13 residues.

This rearrangement joins TRBV9 to TRBJ2-2; D uncertain. The CDR3 runs to 15 residues. Germline CDR1 is SGDLS and CDR2 is YYNGEE. V was clipped by 0 bases and J by 2 bases, with 8 bases between them. CDR3 in DNA: TGTGCCAGCAGCGTAGCACTGATAAACACCGGGGAGCTGTTTTTT. Its protein product is CASSVALINTGELFF.

The rearrangement joins TRBV6-5 to TRBJ2-7; the match to TRBD2 covers 7 bases. The CDR3 extends over 14 amino acids. Germline loops: CDR1 MNHEY, CDR2 SVGAGI. V dropped 7 bases and J dropped 5; count of bases not matched to a gene: 11. For the CDR3, the DNA is TGTGCCAGCAATAATGCGGGAGCTGCCAACGAGCAGTACTTC. The encoded protein is CASNNAGAANEQYF.

This clone occurred a few times. V usage is TRBV27 and J usage is TRBJ1-2; TRBD1 aligns across 10 bases. Germline assignment: CDR1 MNHEY and CDR2 SMNVEV (reference sequence). The V and J ends lost 2 bases and 5 bases, in that order; junction bases with no gene match: 5. The CDR3 covers 15 residues. CDR3 region: CASSLAPGQGYGYTF. CDR3 bases: TGTGCCAGCAGTTTAGCTCCGGGACAGGGGTATGGCTACACCTTC.

The genes are TRBV27 and TRBJ2-3; D might be TRBD2 (6 bases). The length of the CDR3 is 14 residues. CDR1 and CDR2 (germline): MNHEY, SMNVEV (reference sequence). The V end was cut by 7 bases, the J end by 2 bases, with 13 bases between. In DNA, the CDR3 is TGTGCCAGCACGGGGGACCCACCCACAGATACGCAGTATTTT. Protein product: CASTGDPPTDTQYF.